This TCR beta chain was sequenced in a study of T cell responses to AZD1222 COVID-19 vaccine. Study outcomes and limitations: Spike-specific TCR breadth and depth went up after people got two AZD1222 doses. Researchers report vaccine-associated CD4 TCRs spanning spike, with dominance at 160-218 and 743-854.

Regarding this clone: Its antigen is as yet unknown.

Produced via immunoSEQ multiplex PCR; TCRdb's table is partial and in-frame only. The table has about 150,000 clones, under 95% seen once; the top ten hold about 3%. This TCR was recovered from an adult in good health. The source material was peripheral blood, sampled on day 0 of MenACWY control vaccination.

CDR3 sequence reads: CASRLQTGNNSPLHF. The CDR3 nucleotides are TGTGCCAGCAGACTACAGACAGGGAATAATTCACCCCTCCACTTT. The chain employs TRBV2 and TRBJ1-6, with TRBD1 matching over 7 bases. The CDR3 is 15 residues long. The V and J ends lost 6 bases and 5 bases, in that order; junction bases with no gene match: 7. From germline, CDR1 is SNHLY and CDR2 FYNNEI.